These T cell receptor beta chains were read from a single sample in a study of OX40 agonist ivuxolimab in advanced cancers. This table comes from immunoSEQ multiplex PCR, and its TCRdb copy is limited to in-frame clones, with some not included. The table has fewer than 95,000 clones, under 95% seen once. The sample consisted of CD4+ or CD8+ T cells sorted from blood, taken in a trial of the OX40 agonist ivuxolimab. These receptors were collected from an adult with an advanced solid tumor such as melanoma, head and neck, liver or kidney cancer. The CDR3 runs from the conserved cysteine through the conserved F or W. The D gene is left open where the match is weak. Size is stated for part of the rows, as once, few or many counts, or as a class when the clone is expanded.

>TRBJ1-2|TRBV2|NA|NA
CASSDWEQGYGYTF
TGTGCCAGCAGTGATTGGGAACAGGGCTATGGCTACACCTTC
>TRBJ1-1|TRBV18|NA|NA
CASSPALGNTEAFF
TGTGCCAGCTCACCGGCTCTGGGGAACACTGAAGCTTTCTTT
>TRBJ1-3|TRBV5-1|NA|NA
CASSEAGAYDTIYF
TGCGCCAGCAGCGAGGCGGGGGCCTATGACACCATATATTTT
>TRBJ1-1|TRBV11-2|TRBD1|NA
CASSPRAGTGGRMNTEAFF
TGTGCCAGCAGCCCCCGAGCCGGGACAGGTGGGCGGATGAACACTGAAGCTTTCTTT
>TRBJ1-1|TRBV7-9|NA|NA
CACTQSATNTEAFF
TGTGCCTGCACCCAGTCGGCTACTAACACTGAAGCTTTCTTT
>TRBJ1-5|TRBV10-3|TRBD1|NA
CAISETDRQAQPQHF
TGTGCCATCAGTGAGACGGACAGGCAAGCACAGCCCCAGCATTTT
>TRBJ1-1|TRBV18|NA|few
CASSLRGDTEAFF
TGTGCCAGCTCACTCAGGGGAGACACTGAAGCTTTCTTT
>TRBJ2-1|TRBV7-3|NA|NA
CASRADSGLSEQFF
TGTGCCAGCAGGGCGGACTCTGGATTAAGTGAGCAGTTCTTC
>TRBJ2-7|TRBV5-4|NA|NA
CASSLFAADNYEQYF
TGTGCCAGCAGCTTGTTTGCTGCAGATAACTACGAGCAGTACTTC
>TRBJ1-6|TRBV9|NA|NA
CASSVMSEDSPLHF
TGTGCCAGCAGCGTAATGAGTGAAGATTCACCCCTCCACTTT
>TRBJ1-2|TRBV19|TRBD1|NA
CASSPGTGILYTF
TGTGCCAGTAGTCCCGGGACAGGGATTCTCTACACCTTC
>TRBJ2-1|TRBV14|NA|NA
CASSGLLGYNEQFF
TGTGCCAGCAGCGGACTATTGGGCTACAATGAGCAGTTCTTC
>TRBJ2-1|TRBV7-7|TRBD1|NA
CASSLGQGTYNEQFF
TGTGCTAGCAGCTTGGGACAGGGAACCTACAATGAGCAGTTCTTC
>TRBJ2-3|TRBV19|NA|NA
CASRSGDTQYF
TGTGCCAGTAGGTCCGGGGATACGCAGTATTTT
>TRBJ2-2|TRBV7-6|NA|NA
CASSPGAGELFF
TGTGCCAGCAGTCCCGGGGCCGGGGAGCTGTTTTTT
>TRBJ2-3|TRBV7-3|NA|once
CASSSLGVGTDTQYF
TGTGCCAGCAGCTCCCTGGGGGTCGGCACAGATACGCAGTATTTT
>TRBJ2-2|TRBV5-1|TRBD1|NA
CASSLGQGAGELFF
TGCGCCAGCAGCTTGGGACAGGGGGCCGGGGAGCTGTTTTTT
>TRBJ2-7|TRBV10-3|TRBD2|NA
CAITRTSGTYEQYF
TGTGCCATCACTCGGACTAGCGGGACCTACGAGCAGTACTTC
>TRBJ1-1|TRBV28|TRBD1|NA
CASSARDRGTEAFF
TGTGCCAGCAGTGCCCGTGACAGGGGCACTGAAGCTTTCTTT
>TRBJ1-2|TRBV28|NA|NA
CASTTAWRGLGYTF
TGTGCCAGCACGACCGCGTGGAGGGGCCTGGGCTACACCTTC
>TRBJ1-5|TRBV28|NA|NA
CASSFLGAGNQPQHF
TGTGCCAGCAGTTTCTTGGGGGCAGGCAATCAGCCCCAGCATTTT
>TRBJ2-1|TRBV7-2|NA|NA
CASSLQAGLNEQFF
TGTGCCAGCAGCTTGCAGGCGGGGTTGAATGAGCAGTTCTTC
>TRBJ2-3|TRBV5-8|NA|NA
CASSSPFSSTDTQYF
TGTGCCAGCAGCAGCCCGTTTTCGAGCACAGATACGCAGTATTTT
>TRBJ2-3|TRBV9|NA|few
CASSESGYTDTQYF
TGTGCCAGCAGCGAGAGCGGTTACACAGATACGCAGTATTTT
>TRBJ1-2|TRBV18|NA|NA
CASSLMRASYGYTF
TGTGCCAGCTCACTAATGAGGGCTTCCTATGGCTACACCTTC
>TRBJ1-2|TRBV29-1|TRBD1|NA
CSVETGGQNYGYTF
TGCAGCGTTGAAACCGGGGGACAGAACTATGGCTACACCTTC
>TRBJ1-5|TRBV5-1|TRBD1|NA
CASSLGTGQGLRNQPQHF
TGCGCCAGCAGCTTGGGGACAGGACAGGGCCTCCGCAATCAGCCCCAGCATTTT
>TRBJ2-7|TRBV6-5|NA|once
CASRKQGGGNEQYF
TGTGCCAGCAGAAAACAGGGTGGAGGAAACGAGCAGTACTTC
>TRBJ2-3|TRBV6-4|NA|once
CASSDQRGDTQYF
TGTGCCAGCAGTGACCAGAGGGGAGATACGCAGTATTTT
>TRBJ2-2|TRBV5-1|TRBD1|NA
CASSPGTGGTGELFF
TGCGCCAGCAGCCCCGGTACAGGGGGCACCGGGGAGCTGTTTTTT
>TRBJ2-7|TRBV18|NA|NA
CASSPPGAPEQYF
TGTGCCAGCTCACCACCGGGGGCCCCCGAGCAGTACTTC
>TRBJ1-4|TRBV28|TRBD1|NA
CASSSPGTGFEKLFF
TGTGCCAGCAGTTCCCCCGGGACAGGGTTCGAAAAACTGTTTTTT
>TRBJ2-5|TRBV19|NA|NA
CASSIRGGLGGYFNF
TGTGCCAGTAGTATTCGAGGCGGGCTTGGGGGGTATTTTAACTTC
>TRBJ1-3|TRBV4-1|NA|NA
CASSQDQRIGNTIYF
TGCGCCAGCAGCCAAGATCAGCGGATTGGAAACACCATATATTTT
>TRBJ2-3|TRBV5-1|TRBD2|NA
CASSLLGGRTDTQYF
TGCGCCAGCAGCTTGCTCGGGGGGAGGACAGATACGCAGTATTTT
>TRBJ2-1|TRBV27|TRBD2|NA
CASSLFPGLADPLGQFF
TGTGCCAGCAGTTTATTTCCGGGACTAGCGGACCCCCTGGGGCAGTTCTTC
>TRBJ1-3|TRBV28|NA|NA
CASSFWGEGAGNTIYF
TGTGCCAGCAGTTTCTGGGGCGAGGGGGCTGGAAACACCATATATTTT
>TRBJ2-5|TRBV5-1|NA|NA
CASSSRQETQYF
TGCGCCAGCAGCTCCAGGCAAGAGACCCAGTACTTC
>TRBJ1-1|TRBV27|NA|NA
CASSRYEGHTEAFF
TGTGCCAGCAGTCGATATGAGGGGCACACTGAAGCTTTCTTT
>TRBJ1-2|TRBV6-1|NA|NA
CASNLRVGYGYTF
TGTGCCAGCAATCTCAGGGTGGGGTATGGCTACACCTTC
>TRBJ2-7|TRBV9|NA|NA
CASSAVNSYEQYF
TGTGCCAGCAGCGCGGTCAACTCCTACGAGCAGTACTTC
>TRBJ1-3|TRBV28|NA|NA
CASSSGGMEDSGNTIYF
TGTGCCAGCAGTTCGGGGGGGATGGAGGACTCTGGAAACACCATATATTTT
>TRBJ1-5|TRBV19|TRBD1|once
CASSIDTGGTGQPQHF
TGTGCCAGTAGTATAGATACAGGGGGCACGGGTCAGCCCCAGCATTTT
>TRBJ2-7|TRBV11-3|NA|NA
CASSLKTTGTYEQYF
TGTGCCAGCAGCTTAAAGACGACAGGAACCTACGAGCAGTACTTC
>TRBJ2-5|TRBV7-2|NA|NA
CASSFQETQYF
TGTGCCAGCAGCTTCCAAGAGACCCAGTACTTC
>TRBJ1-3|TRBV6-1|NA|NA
CAISEWGTGSGNTIYF
TGTGCCATCAGTGAGTGGGGGACCGGCTCTGGAAACACCATATATTTT
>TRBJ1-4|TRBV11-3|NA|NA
CASSLDRRNEKLFF
TGTGCCAGCAGCTTAGATCGGAGAAATGAAAAACTGTTTTTT
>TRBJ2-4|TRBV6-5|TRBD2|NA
CASSYDGGAKNIQYF
TGTGCCAGCAGTTACGACGGGGGGGCCAAAAACATTCAGTACTTC
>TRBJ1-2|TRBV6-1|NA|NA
CASSERPNYGYTF
TGTGCCAGCAGTGAAAGACCGAACTATGGCTACACCTTC
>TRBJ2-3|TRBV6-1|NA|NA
CASSERVQDTQYF
TGTGCCAGCAGTGAAAGGGTGCAAGATACGCAGTATTTT
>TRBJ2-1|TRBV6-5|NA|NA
CASSYPGGPYNEQFF
TGTGCCAGCAGTTACCCCGGGGGACCCTACAATGAGCAGTTCTTC
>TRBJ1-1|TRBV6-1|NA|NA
CASSPMGTVSTEAFF
TGTGCCAGCAGTCCCATGGGGACCGTAAGCACTGAAGCTTTCTTT
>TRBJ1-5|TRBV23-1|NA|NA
CASSQSWATDENQPQHF
TGCGCCAGCAGTCAATCGTGGGCGACGGATGAAAATCAGCCCCAGCATTTT
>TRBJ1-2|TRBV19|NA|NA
CASSSSRGTGGGYTF
TGTGCCAGTAGTTCTAGTCGAGGAACCGGCGGCGGCTACACCTTC
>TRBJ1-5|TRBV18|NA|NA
CASSPGRDQPQHF
TGTGCCAGCTCACCTGGACGCGATCAGCCCCAGCATTTT